This TCR beta chain was documented in a study of metastatic and nonmetastatic thyroid tumors. Study-level findings and limits: When malignant thyroid tumors were compared with benign nodules, TCR beta diversity was reportedly significantly higher in the malignant tumors. This held in both blood and tumor samples.

Patients were all untreated before their thyroid surgery. TCRdb re-called the PCR reads through MiXCR. The sample records 39,000 or so clones, less than 50% being singletons. This clone was detected only a few times. Antigen unknown. Mismatch with germline at one junction end may stem from a read error. The receptor's source is a male donor with papillary thyroid cancer or a benign thyroid nodule (not recorded which). Some clones in this sample may be carry-over from other donors' samples. Material: tumor tissue.

DNA of the CDR3: TGTACCAGCAGTTCCTACCCCGGGACAGAGAACACCGGGGAGCTGTTTTTT. This codes for CTSSSYPGTENTGELFF. This sequence joins TRBV28 and TRBJ2-2; 7 bases match TRBD1. Germline lookup yields CDR1 MDHEN and CDR2 SYDVKM. The CDR3 consists of 17 residues. The variable domain in full, with the rest retrieved from reference TRBV28 and TRBJ2-2, is DVKVTQSSRYLVKRTGEKVFLECVQDMDHENMFWYRQDPGLGLRLIYFSYDVKMKEKGDIPEGYSVSREKKERFSLILESASTNQTSMYLCTSSSYPGTENTGELFFGEGSRLTVL.